The 19 T cell receptor beta chains listed next were all sequenced from one sample in a study of Ad26.COV2.S vaccination and SARS-CoV-2 variants. Treatment defined: 15 to 20 received Ad26.COV2.S at low or high dose, single or two shots; about 5 received placebo; per-sample allocation not given. Sampling was performed 63 days after the first vaccine or placebo injection. The data were produced by immunoSEQ multiplex PCR, yet TCRdb's version contains in-frame clones alone and is incomplete. The repertoire holds some 290,000 clones, with 70% to 90% as singletons. This material consisted of peripheral blood, taken in a trial of Ad26.COV2.S vaccine versus placebo. Receptor source: a person aged 18-60 years who received the Ad26.COV2.S COVID-19 vaccine or a placebo.

A few counts support this clone. V gene TRBV6-5 combines with J gene TRBJ1-2; D not resolved. CDR1 and CDR2 (germline): MNHEY, SVGAGI. The V gene lost 2 bases and the J gene lost 3 bases, with 7 bases spanning the gap. This CDR3 is 13 amino acids long. In DNA form, the CDR3 reads TGTGCCAGCAGTTACAACAGTGACTATGGCTACACCTTC. It codes for CASSYNSDYGYTF.

The chain is built from TRBV5-1 and TRBJ1-6; TRBD1 agrees at 8 bases. V was pared by 7 bases and J by 9 bases, with 12 bases of the junction left unmatched. Germline V gives CDR1 SGHRS, CDR2 YFSETQ. This CDR3 is 15 amino acids long. This CDR3 reads CASDRGPASGSPLHF. The DNA of the CDR3 is TGCGCCAGCGACAGGGGCCCGGCCTCGGGTTCACCCCTCCACTTT. Combining the CDR3 with reference TRBV5-1 and TRBJ1-6 gives the whole variable domain KAGVTQTPRYLIKTRGQQVTLSCSPISGHRSVSWYQQTPGQGLQFLFEYFSETQRNKGNFPGRFSGRQFSNSRSEMNVSTLELGDSALYLCASDRGPASGSPLHFGNGTRLTVT.

The chain recombines TRBV5-1 with TRBJ1-5; D perhaps matches TRBD1 (5 bases). Germline V gene sequence: CDR1 SGHRS, CDR2 YFSETQ. This CDR3 is 15 amino acids long. The V end was cut by 4 bases, the J end by 1 base, with 12 bases between. The CDR3 DNA reads as TGCGCCAGCAGCACGCAGGGAGAGAGCAATCAGCCCCAGCATTTT. Its protein is CASSTQGESNQPQHF. The whole variable domain, remainder taken from reference TRBV5-1 and TRBJ1-5, is KAGVTQTPRYLIKTRGQQVTLSCSPISGHRSVSWYQQTPGQGLQFLFEYFSETQRNKGNFPGRFSGRQFSNSRSEMNVSTLELGDSALYLCASSTQGESNQPQHFGDGTRLSIL.

The chain uses TRBV7-9 and TRBJ2-5; TRBD2 matches 9 bases. Germline trimming cut 4 bases from V and 5 bases from J; bases unmatched to any gene: 14. This CDR3 has 17 amino acids. Germline V gene sequence: CDR1 SEHNR, CDR2 FQNEAQ (reference sequence). DNA of the CDR3: TGTGCCAGCAGCTCCTGGACTAGCGCCTGGAAGGGGGAGACCCAGTACTTC. It yields the protein CASSSWTSAWKGETQYF.

V is TRBV6-1 and J is TRBJ1-1; D is uncertain. CDR3 length: 14 amino acids. The V gene's germline CDR1 is MNHNS and CDR2 SASEGT. V lost 3 bases and J 1 base, leaving 9 bases between the germline ends. CDR3 coding DNA: TGTGCCAGCAGTGAGACACGGCAGAACACTGAAGCTTTCTTT. It encodes CASSETRQNTEAFF.

Only a few counts were recorded for this clone. This sequence joins TRBV5-1 and TRBJ1-4, with a weak D call TRBD1 (6 bases). The V end was cut by 1 base, the J end by 5 bases, with 15 bases between. Germline V lookup: CDR1 SGHRS, CDR2 YFSETQ. The CDR3 extends over 16 amino acids. CDR3 bases: TGCGCCAGCAGCTTGCCCACAGGGAACGTCAATGAAAAACTGTTTTTT. Amino acid sequence: CASSLPTGNVNEKLFF.

The chain recombines TRBV3-1 (or the pseudogene TRBV3-2) with TRBJ2-1, with TRBD2 matching 10 bases. The germline V gene encodes CDR1 LGHDT and CDR2 YNNKEL (reference sequence). The trim removed 2 bases at V and 4 bases at J, leaving 5 bases unmatched. The CDR3 has 16 residues. The CDR3 coding sequence is TGTGCCAGCAGCCAACCTAGCGGGGGAGGATACAATGAGCAGTTCTTC. This encodes CASSQPSGGGYNEQFF.

J is TRBJ2-2 and V is TRBV24-1; D might be TRBD1 (5 bases). The ends were cut back, 4 bases at V and 1 base at J, with 9 bases in the middle. Germline V gives CDR1 KGHDR, CDR2 SFDVKD. The length of the CDR3 is 15 residues. In DNA form, the CDR3 reads TGTGCCACCAGTGACCACAGGAAGAACACCGGGGAGCTGTTTTTT. Its translation: CATSDHRKNTGELFF.

In nucleotides, the CDR3 is TGTGCCAGTAGTAGAACCGGGACAGGGAGCGAGCAGTACTTC. Translated: CASSRTGTGSEQYF. V is TRBV19 and J is TRBJ2-7; 9 positions match TRBD1. This CDR3 spans 14 amino acids. Germline assignment: CDR1 LNHDA and CDR2 SQIVND (reference sequence). Unmatched junction bases numbered 7, after V lost 4 bases and J lost 6 bases.

This clone was observed a few times. This chain uses TRBV7-9 with TRBJ1-6; D gene uncertain. Germline CDR1 reads SEHNR; CDR2 reads FQNEAQ (reference sequence). V was pared by 8 bases and J by 5 bases, with 13 bases between. This CDR3 spans 14 amino acids. The CDR3 reads CASEKGTHNSPLHF. The CDR3 DNA reads as TGTGCCAGCGAAAAAGGAACCCATAATTCACCCCTCCACTTT.

A remark on this clone: At the DNA level, this CDR3 is encoded by other sequences in the same sample as well. This chain uses TRBV5-1 with TRBJ2-3, with 7 bases matching TRBD1. V was pared by 0 bases and J by 3 bases, with 1 base of the junction left unmatched. The CDR3 is made up of 14 amino acids. CDR1 is SGHRS, CDR2 YFSETQ, per germline. The CDR3 nucleotides are TGCGCCAGCAGCTTGGACAGGGGAACAGATACGCAGTATTTT. Protein product: CASSLDRGTDTQYF.

A single count supports this clone. The V gene is TRBV15, the J gene TRBJ2-1, with TRBD2 identical over 10 bases. Per germline, CDR1 LNHNV and CDR2 YYDKDF (reference sequence). The V gene end was trimmed by 2 bases and the J gene end by 9 bases; junction bases not matched to a gene: 13. The CDR3 covers 17 residues. DNA of the CDR3: TGTGCCACCAGCAGACCTTCGTCGAGCGGGGGGGGCGGTGAGCAGTTCTTC. The encoded protein is CATSRPSSSGGGGEQFF. Complete variable domain (other parts from reference TRBV15 and TRBJ2-1): DAMVIQNPRYQVTQFGKPVTLSCSQTLNHNVMYWYQQKSSQAPKLLFHYYDKDFNNEADTPDNFQSRRPNTSFCFLDIRSPGLGDTAMYLCATSRPSSSGGGGEQFFGPGTRLTVL.

V gene TRBV28 combines with J gene TRBJ2-5; D is undetermined. Germline-derived CDR1 and CDR2 are MDHEN and SYDVKM. Trimming pared 11 bases from V and 2 bases from J, leaving 15 bases between. The CDR3 is 13 amino acids. The DNA for the CDR3 is TGTGCCTCTTCCCGAGCCAAACAAGAGACCCAGTACTTC. This encodes CASSRAKQETQYF. Full variable domain (outside the CDR3, taken from reference TRBV28 and TRBJ2-5): DVKVTQSSRYLVKRTGEKVFLECVQDMDHENMFWYRQDPGLGLRLIYFSYDVKMKEKGDIPEGYSVSREKKERFSLILESASTNQTSMYLCASSRAKQETQYFGPGTRLLVL.

The rearrangement links TRBV5-4 to TRBJ2-1; D tentatively reads TRBD1 or TRBD2 (5 bases each). Trimming cost V 1 base and J 2 bases, with 7 bases left between them. This CDR3 comprises 14 residues. The V gene's germline CDR1 is SGHNT and CDR2 YYREEE (reference sequence). The CDR3 spells CASSLQGPYNEQFF. CDR3 in DNA: TGTGCCAGCAGCTTGCAGGGACCCTACAATGAGCAGTTCTTC.

This sequence joins TRBV29-1 and TRBJ2-2; D gene ambiguous. Trimming shortened V by 5 bases and J by 7 bases, and 11 bases separated the two germline ends. Germline-derived CDR1 and CDR2 are SQVTM and ANQGSEA. The CDR3 has 12 residues. The CDR3 sequence: CSVYKGVGELFF. CDR3 DNA: TGCAGCGTTTATAAAGGAGTCGGGGAGCTGTTTTTT.

The V and J genes are TRBV5-1 and TRBJ2-5; D remains unclear. V was trimmed by 0 bases and J by 2 bases, leaving 17 bases between them. The CDR3 extends over 17 amino acids. Germline assignment: CDR1 SGHRS and CDR2 YFSETQ. The CDR3 reads CASSLGYGSLQQETQYF. The DNA of the CDR3 is TGCGCCAGCAGCTTGGGGTACGGCTCACTACAACAAGAGACCCAGTACTTC.

The V gene is TRBV6-5, the J gene TRBJ1-2; D is ambiguous. Trimming shortened V by 2 bases and J by 5 bases, and 18 bases separated the two germline ends. Germline V lookup: CDR1 MNHEY, CDR2 SVGAGI. The length of the CDR3 is 16 residues. The CDR3 sequence: CASSYETTPSWYGYTF. CDR3 bases: TGTGCCAGCAGTTACGAGACAACCCCCTCGTGGTATGGCTACACCTTC.

The rearrangement links TRBV19 to TRBJ2-7; D not certain. The CDR3 sequence is 13 residues long. The germline V and J ends were trimmed by 3 bases and 3 bases, with 9 bases remaining between them. Germline V gives CDR1 LNHDA, CDR2 SQIVND (reference sequence). The CDR3 sequence: CASSIADNYEQYF. CDR3 coding DNA: TGTGCCAGTAGTATTGCCGACAACTACGAGCAGTACTTC.

The V and J genes are TRBV14 and TRBJ2-7, with D perhaps TRBD1 (6 bases). The CDR3 consists of 14 residues. Deletions cut 0 bases from V and 3 bases from J, with 9 bases between. In germline, CDR1 is SGHDN, CDR2 FVKESK. The CDR3 region has the DNA TGTGCCAGCAGCCAAGAGGGACACTACTACGAGCAGTACTTC. Its protein product is CASSQEGHYYEQYF.